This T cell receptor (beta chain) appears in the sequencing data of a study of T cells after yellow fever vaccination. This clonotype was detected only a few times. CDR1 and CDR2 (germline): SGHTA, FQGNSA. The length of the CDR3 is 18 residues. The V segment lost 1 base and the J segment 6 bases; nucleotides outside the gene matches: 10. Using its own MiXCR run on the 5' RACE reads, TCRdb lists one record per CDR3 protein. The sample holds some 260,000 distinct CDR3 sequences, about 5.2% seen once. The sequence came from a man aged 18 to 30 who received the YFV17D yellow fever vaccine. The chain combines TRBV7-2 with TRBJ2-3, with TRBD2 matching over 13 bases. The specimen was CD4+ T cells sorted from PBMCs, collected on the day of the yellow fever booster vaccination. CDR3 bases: TGTGCCAGCAGCTTAGGACTAGCGGGGGGTCCGGGACGGGATACGCAGTATTTT. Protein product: CASSLGLAGGPGRDTQYF.